The 10 T cell receptor beta chains reported below all come from one sample, sequenced in a study of beta chain features in type 1 diabetes. What was sequenced were expressed TCRB transcripts, since all of the isolated RNA had been reverse transcribed. TCRdb keeps only in-frame clones here, not all; method: immunoSEQ multiplex PCR. The table shows a few hundred thousand clones, with 11% occurring only once. Sequencing input: central memory CD4+ T cells from blood. The source of these receptors is a man aged 18 to 30 in good health.

The chain carries TRBV19 and TRBJ1-1, with D possibly TRBD1 on 6 matching bases. V lost 6 bases, J lost 4 bases, and 18 bases lay in between. CDR3 length: 15 residues. Germline V gene lookup returns CDR1 LNHDA and CDR2 SQIVND (reference sequence). This CDR3 reads CASSTIQGGGTEAFF. The CDR3 nucleotides are TGTGCCAGTAGCACCATACAGGGAGGGGGCACTGAAGCTTTCTTT.

This clone turned up a few times. The chain employs TRBV5-4 and TRBJ2-3; 7 nucleotides agree with TRBD2. In germline, CDR1 is SGHNT, CDR2 YYREEE (reference sequence). The CDR3 contains 15 residues. V was pared by 2 bases and J by 6 bases, with 9 bases of the junction left unmatched. The CDR3 region has the DNA TGTGCCAGCAGCTTAGCTGGGCGGGGGTCGGATACGCAGTATTTT. It specifies CASSLAGRGSDTQYF. The full variable domain, in which reference TRBV5-4 and TRBJ2-3 provide the parts outside the CDR3, is ETGVTQSPTHLIKTRGQQVTLRCSSQSGHNTVSWYQQALGQGPQFIFQYYREEENGRGNFPPRFSGLQFPNYSSELNVNALELDDSALYLCASSLAGRGSDTQYFGPGTRLTVL.

This clone was seen a few times. The chain recombines TRBV7-2 with TRBJ2-1; TRBD1 matches 8 bases. This CDR3 spans 13 amino acids. Trimming took 3 bases from V and 9 from J; bases not matched to a gene: 4. CDR1 and CDR2 from the germline V gene are SGHTA and FQGNSA. CDR3 DNA: TGTGCCAGCAGCTTGGACAGGGTGGTTGAGCAGTTCTTC. The encoded protein is CASSLDRVVEQFF.

This clone occurred a few times. J is TRBJ1-1 and V is TRBV6-1; a weak D match, TRBD1 (6 bases). CDR3 length equals 13 residues. The V end lost 2 bases, the J end lost 5 bases, and 9 bases lay between the germline ends. Germline V gene data show CDR1 as MNHNS and CDR2 as SASEGT. CDR3 region: CASSETQGTEAFF. The CDR3 nucleotides are TGTGCCAGCAGTGAAACACAGGGAACTGAAGCTTTCTTT.

J is TRBJ1-5 and V is TRBV7-2; D is undetermined. The CDR3 contains 13 residues. Trimming stripped 2 bases from V and 3 bases from J, with 5 bases between. In germline, CDR1 is SGHTA, CDR2 FQGNSA. CDR3: CASSLQANQPQHF. DNA for the CDR3: TGTGCCAGCAGCTTACAGGCCAATCAGCCCCAGCATTTT.

This clone was detected ten times or more. The V and J genes are TRBV29-1 and TRBJ2-1; 7 bases agree with TRBD2. Germline values: CDR1 SQVTM, CDR2 ANQGSEA. This CDR3 has 11 residues. The trim removed 6 bases at V and 9 bases at J, leaving 5 bases unmatched. CDR3 protein: CSVTSLPEQFF. CDR3 coding DNA: TGCAGCGTGACTAGCCTGCCTGAGCAGTTCTTC.

J is TRBJ1-2 and V is TRBV29-1; 9 bases are shared with TRBD1. Germline trimming cut 8 bases from V and 3 bases from J; bases unmatched to any gene: 7. Germline values: CDR1 SQVTM, CDR2 ANQGSEA. This CDR3 region has 13 residues. This CDR3 reads CSSWGTGYYGYTF. In nucleotides, the CDR3 is TGCAGCTCCTGGGGGACAGGGTACTATGGCTACACCTTC.

The chain carries TRBV5-1 and TRBJ2-2; D gene unclear. Germline V gene lookup returns CDR1 SGHRS and CDR2 YFSETQ. V was shortened by 0 bases and J by 0 bases, with 6 bases between the two germline ends. CDR3 length: 15 residues. CDR3 in amino acids: CASSLAPSNTGELFF. DNA of the CDR3: TGCGCCAGCAGCTTGGCCCCCTCGAACACCGGGGAGCTGTTTTTT.

This clone was picked up a small number of times. The V gene is TRBV7-2, the J gene TRBJ2-3; D uncertain. V dropped 7 bases and J dropped 7 bases, with 12 bases sitting between them. This CDR3 is built from 12 residues. Germline V gene sequence: CDR1 SGHTA, CDR2 FQGNSA. The CDR3 reads CASTSWSHTQYF. The CDR3 DNA reads TGTGCCAGCACCTCATGGAGTCATACGCAGTATTTT.

This clone was recorded a few times. The chain links TRBV20-1 to TRBJ2-5; the D gene could be TRBD1 or TRBD2 (5 bases each). Germline V lookup: CDR1 DFQATT, CDR2 SNEGSKA (reference sequence). The CDR3 runs to 11 residues. The V gene lost 6 bases and the J gene lost 7 bases, with 12 bases spanning the gap. CDR3 region: CSAGTLGTQYF. The CDR3 DNA follows: TGCAGTGCCGGGACGCTGGGGACCCAGTACTTC.